This T cell receptor (beta chain) was sequenced during a study of identical twins. Germline lookup yields CDR1 MDHEN and CDR2 SYDVKM. CDR3 size: 17 residues. Trimming took 2 bases from V and 0 from J, leaving 13 bases between them. TCRdb itself ran the 5' RACE reads through MiXCR, one entry per CDR3 protein. The sample gives some 1,600,000 distinct CDR3 sequences, 25% to 35% of which show up once; roughly 0.3% is in the top ten. This sequence joins TRBV28 and TRBJ2-2; D is possibly TRBD1 (5 bases). The sequenced sample consisted of cord blood. This TCR was recovered from a newborn girl in good health. The CDR3 reads CASSLPDRSANTGELFF. Here the CDR3 DNA reads TGTGCCAGCAGTTTACCCGACAGAAGCGCGAACACCGGGGAGCTGTTTTTT.